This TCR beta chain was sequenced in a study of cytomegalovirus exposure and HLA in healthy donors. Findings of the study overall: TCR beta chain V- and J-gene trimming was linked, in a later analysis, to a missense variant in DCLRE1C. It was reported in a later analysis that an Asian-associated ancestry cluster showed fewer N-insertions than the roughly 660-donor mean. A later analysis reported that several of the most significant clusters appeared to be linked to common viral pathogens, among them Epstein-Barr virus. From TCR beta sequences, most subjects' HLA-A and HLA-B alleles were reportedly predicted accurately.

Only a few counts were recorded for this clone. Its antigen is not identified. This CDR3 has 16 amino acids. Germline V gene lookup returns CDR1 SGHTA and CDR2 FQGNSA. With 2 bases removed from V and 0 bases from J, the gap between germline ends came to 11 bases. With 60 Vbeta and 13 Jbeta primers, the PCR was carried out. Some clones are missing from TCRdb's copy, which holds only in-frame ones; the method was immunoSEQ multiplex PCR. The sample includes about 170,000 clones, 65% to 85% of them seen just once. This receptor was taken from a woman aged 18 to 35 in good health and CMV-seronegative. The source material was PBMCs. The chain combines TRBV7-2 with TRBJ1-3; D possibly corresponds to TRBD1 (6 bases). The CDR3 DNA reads TGTGCCAGCAGCTTAATCAAGGACAGCTCTGGAAACACCATATATTTT. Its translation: CASSLIKDSSGNTIYF.